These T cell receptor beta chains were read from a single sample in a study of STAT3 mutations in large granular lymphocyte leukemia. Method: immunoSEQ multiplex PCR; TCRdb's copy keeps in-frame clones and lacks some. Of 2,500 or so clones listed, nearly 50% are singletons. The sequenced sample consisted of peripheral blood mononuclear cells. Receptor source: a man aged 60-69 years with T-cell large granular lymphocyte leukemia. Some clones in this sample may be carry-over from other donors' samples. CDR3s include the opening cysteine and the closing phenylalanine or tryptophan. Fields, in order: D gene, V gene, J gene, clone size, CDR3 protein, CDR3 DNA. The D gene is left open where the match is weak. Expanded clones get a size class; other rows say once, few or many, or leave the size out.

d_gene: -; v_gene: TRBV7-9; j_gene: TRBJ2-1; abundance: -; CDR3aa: CASSPGGGGEQFF; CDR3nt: TGTGCCAGCAGCCCAGGTGGGGGTGGTGAGCAGTTCTTC
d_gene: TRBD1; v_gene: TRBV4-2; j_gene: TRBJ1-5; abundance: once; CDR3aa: CASSQDGDRAFQPQHF; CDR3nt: TGTGCCAGCAGCCAAGACGGAGACAGGGCCTTTCAGCCCCAGCATTTT
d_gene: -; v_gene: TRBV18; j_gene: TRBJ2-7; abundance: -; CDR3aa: CASSPDRGPLHEQYF; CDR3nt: TGTGCCAGCTCACCCGATCGGGGCCCCCTCCACGAGCAGTACTTC
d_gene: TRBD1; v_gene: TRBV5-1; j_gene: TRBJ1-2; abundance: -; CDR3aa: CASSPGQGSLSSYGYTF; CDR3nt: TGCGCCAGCAGCCCGGGACAGGGGTCCCTTTCCTCCTATGGCTACACCTTC
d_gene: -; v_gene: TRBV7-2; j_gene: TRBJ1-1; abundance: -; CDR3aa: CASSFSDTEAFF; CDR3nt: TGTGCCAGCAGCTTTTCCGACACTGAAGCTTTCTTT
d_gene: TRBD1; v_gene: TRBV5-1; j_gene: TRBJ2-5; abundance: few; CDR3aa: CASSSGTGPQETQYF; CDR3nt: TGCGCCAGCAGCTCAGGGACAGGGCCACAAGAGACCCAGTACTTC
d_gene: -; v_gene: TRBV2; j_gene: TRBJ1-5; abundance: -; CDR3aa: CASSLQNQPQHF; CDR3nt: TGTGCCAGCAGTCTACAGAATCAGCCCCAGCATTTT
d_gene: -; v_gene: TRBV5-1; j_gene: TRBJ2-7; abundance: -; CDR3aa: CASSLADEQYF; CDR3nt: TGCGCCAGCAGTCTTGCGGACGAGCAGTACTTC
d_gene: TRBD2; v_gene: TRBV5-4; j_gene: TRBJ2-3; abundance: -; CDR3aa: CASSLAPGGGRIDTQYF; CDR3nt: TGTGCCAGCAGCTTAGCGCCCGGGGGGGGTAGGATAGATACGCAGTATTTT
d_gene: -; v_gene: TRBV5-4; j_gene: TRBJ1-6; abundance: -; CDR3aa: CASSGDMNSPLHF; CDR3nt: TGTGCCAGCAGCGGGGACATGAATTCACCCCTCCACTTT
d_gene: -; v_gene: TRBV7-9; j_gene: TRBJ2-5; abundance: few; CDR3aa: CASRGTSETQYF; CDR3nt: TGTGCCAGCAGAGGGACTTCCGAGACCCAGTACTTC
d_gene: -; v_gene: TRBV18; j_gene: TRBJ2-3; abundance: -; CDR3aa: CASSPPSTDTQYF; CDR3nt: TGTGCCAGCTCACCACCGAGCACAGATACGCAGTATTTT
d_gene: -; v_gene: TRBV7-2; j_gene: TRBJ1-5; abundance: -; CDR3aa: CASSSLGVQPQHF; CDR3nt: TGTGCCAGCAGCTCCCTAGGGGTACAGCCCCAGCATTTT
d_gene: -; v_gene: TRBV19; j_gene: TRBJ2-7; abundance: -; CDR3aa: CASSIGRGFSYEQYF; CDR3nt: TGTGCCAGTAGTATCGGCCGGGGGTTCTCCTACGAGCAGTACTTC
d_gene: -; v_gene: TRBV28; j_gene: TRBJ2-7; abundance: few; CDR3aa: CASSLGMSYEQYF; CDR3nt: TGTGCCAGCAGTTTGGGAATGTCCTACGAGCAGTACTTC
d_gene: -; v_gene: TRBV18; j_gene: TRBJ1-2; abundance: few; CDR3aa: CASSLEHLIYGYTF; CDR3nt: TGTGCCAGCTCCCTCGAGCACTTAATCTATGGCTACACCTTC
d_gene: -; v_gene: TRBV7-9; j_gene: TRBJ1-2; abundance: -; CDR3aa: CASSSLGSYGYTF; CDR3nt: TGTGCCAGCAGCTCGCTAGGGTCCTATGGCTACACCTTC
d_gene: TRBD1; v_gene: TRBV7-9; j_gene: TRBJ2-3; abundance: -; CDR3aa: CASSQPGQGTQYF; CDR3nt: TGTGCCAGCAGCCAACCTGGACAGGGTACGCAGTATTTT
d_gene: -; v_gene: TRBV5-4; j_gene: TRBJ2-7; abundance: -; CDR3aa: CASSWNGDAYEQYF; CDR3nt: TGTGCCAGCAGCTGGAACGGGGACGCCTACGAGCAGTACTTC
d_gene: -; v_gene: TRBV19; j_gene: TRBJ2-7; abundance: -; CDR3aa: CASKGAREQYF; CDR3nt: TGTGCCAGTAAAGGGGCCCGGGAGCAGTACTTC